This T cell receptor (beta chain) is from a study of CD8 T cells in Susac syndrome. In this sample, this clonotype turned up a few times. V gave up 5 bases and J gave up 6 bases; unmatched junction bases: 10. The CDR3 has 15 residues. Germline-derived CDR1 and CDR2 are SGHAT and FQNNGV. It was with random hexamers that 0.5 to 1 ug RNA was reverse transcribed. A single record per CDR3 protein comes from TCRdb applying MiXCR to the immunoSEQ multiplex PCR reads. The repertoire includes about 180,000 distinct CDR3 sequences, 90% to 95% of them detected once, and approximately 0.11% sits in the top ten. Sequencing was carried out using CD4+ T cells from PBMCs. The origin of this receptor is a human donor with Susac syndrome. The V and J genes are TRBV11-2 and TRBJ2-5; 9 nucleotides align to TRBD2. The CDR3 DNA reads TGTGCCAGCAGCCAGGCGAGCGGGGGGCGACAGACCCAGTACTTC. It is translated as CASSQASGGRQTQYF.